This record covers a single TCR beta chain. Its target is unknown. The TCR library protocol was used to attach unique molecular identifiers. These identifiers were attached to individual cDNA molecules. TCRdb re-analysed the 5' RACE reads in MiXCR, keeping a single row per CDR3 protein. The data contain tens of thousands of distinct CDR3 sequences, approximately 11% of them seen just once; the ten biggest clones take up roughly 10%. The source of the sample is a study of early T cells in non-severe SARS-CoV-2 infection. Study context: The chains were unpaired, and the sequenced material was bulk RNA from unsorted whole blood.

Findings and caveats of the study: Matching against VDJdb likely underestimated virus-specific expansions, favoring anti-spike CD8.

The length of the CDR3 is 14 residues. The V and J ends lost 1 base and 1 base respectively, with 7 bases between them. Germline assignment: CDR1 LGHDT and CDR2 YNNKEL (reference sequence). The V gene is TRBV3-1, the J gene TRBJ1-1, with no clear D. The clonotype was recovered from an adult who was a healthcare worker with PCR-confirmed SARS-CoV-2 infection or an uninfected control (not recorded which). Sequencing was carried out using whole blood. The DNA for the CDR3 is TGTGCCAGCAGCCAAGGGCAGCAGAACACTGAAGCTTTCTTT. Its protein is CASSQGQQNTEAFF.